This TCR beta chain comes out of a study of shared clonotypes between healthy human individuals. Findings and caveats of the study: The naive CD4 repertoires of a handful of donors were compared, and about 5% of clonotypes were shared.

Generated by immunoSEQ multiplex PCR, the TCRdb table keeps only in-frame clones and is missing some. The sample holds around 370,000 clones, about 96% seen once. V dropped 3 bases and J dropped 5 bases, with 10 bases sitting between them. CDR1 is GTSNPN and CDR2 is SVGIG in the germline V gene (reference sequence). The CDR3 has 13 residues. Note on this clone: Its antigen is currently unknown.

The TCR was taken from a man aged 25-45 years in good health. The chain combines TRBV30 with TRBJ1-4; D not resolved. The sequenced sample was memory CD8+ T cells sorted from blood. Subset meaning: CD45RO+ cells pooled with CCR7-negative TemRA cells. The CDR3 coding sequence is TGTGCCTGGAGGTCCAGCTGGAATGAAAAACTGTTTTTT. As protein: CAWRSSWNEKLFF. The whole variable domain, filled in from reference TRBV30 and TRBJ1-4, reads SQTIHQWPATLVQPVGSPLSLECTVEGTSNPNLYWYRQAAGRGLQLLFYSVGIGQISSEVPQNLSASRPQDRQFILSSKKLLLSDSGFYLCAWRSSWNEKLFFGSGTQLSVL.